The T cell receptor (beta chain) under discussion was sequenced for a study of T-cell memory formation after mild COVID-19. The trim removed 6 bases at V and 5 bases at J, leaving 6 bases unmatched. The CDR3 is made up of 14 amino acids. Germline lookup yields CDR1 SNHLY and CDR2 FYNNEI. TCRdb reprocessed the 5' RACE reads via MiXCR and lists one record per CDR3 protein. Here the sample spans around 65,000 distinct CDR3 sequences, roughly 9.9% being singletons. The rearrangement joins TRBV2 to TRBJ2-3, with TRBD1 matching over 9 bases. The sequenced sample was PBMCs or a T cell subset sorted from them (not recorded which). The origin of this receptor is a man aged 18 to 29 who had mild COVID-19 (a few samples of this study predate the infection). Cell type and time point are not known. The CDR3 region is CASSTDRGGDTQYF. DNA of the CDR3: TGTGCCAGCAGCACGGACAGGGGAGGAGATACGCAGTATTTT.